A selection of T cell receptor beta chains follows, all from one sample in a study of CXCR3-negative and CXCR3-positive naive CD8 T cells. TCRdb re-called the 5' RACE reads and catalogs CDR3 proteins one per entry, DNA excluded. The sample spans about 38,000 distinct CDR3 sequences; the ten largest clones claim about 14%. Source material: memory CD8+ T cells from blood. Receptor source: a human donor in good health. Some clones in this sample may be carry-over from other donors' samples. The CDR3 runs from the conserved cysteine through the conserved F or W. Clone size appears in some rows only: once, few, many, or a class for an expanded clone.

cdr3_aa: CASSASGVTEAFF
j_call: TRBJ1-1
v_call: TRBV5-1
clone_size: -

cdr3_aa: CASSDGRTGTDTQYF
j_call: TRBJ2-3
v_call: TRBV9
clone_size: -

cdr3_aa: CASSLGEEQFF
j_call: TRBJ2-1
v_call: TRBV7-8
clone_size: -

cdr3_aa: CATSDFGDPNIQYF
j_call: TRBJ2-4
v_call: TRBV24-1
clone_size: -

cdr3_aa: CSVVDREPYEQYF
j_call: TRBJ2-7
v_call: TRBV29-1
clone_size: -

cdr3_aa: CASSYTVKDYGYTF
j_call: TRBJ1-2
v_call: TRBV6-2/TRBV6-3
clone_size: -

cdr3_aa: CASSQPPGQGAYEQFF
j_call: TRBJ2-1
v_call: TRBV6-1
clone_size: -

cdr3_aa: CASSDDRYGYTF
j_call: TRBJ1-2
v_call: TRBV28
clone_size: -

cdr3_aa: CASSYGQFTGELFF
j_call: TRBJ2-2
v_call: TRBV6-5
clone_size: -

cdr3_aa: CASSPGLASPLHF
j_call: TRBJ1-6
v_call: TRBV12-3/TRBV12-4
clone_size: -

cdr3_aa: CASSSRREDNYEQYF
j_call: TRBJ2-7
v_call: TRBV5-1
clone_size: -

cdr3_aa: CASSFNGDRETYEQYF
j_call: TRBJ2-7
v_call: TRBV6-5
clone_size: -

cdr3_aa: CASSSLQASYEQYF
j_call: TRBJ2-7
v_call: TRBV28
clone_size: -

cdr3_aa: CASTLLAGAYEQYF
j_call: TRBJ2-7
v_call: TRBV6-6
clone_size: -

cdr3_aa: CASSQFRDNQETQYF
j_call: TRBJ2-5
v_call: TRBV14
clone_size: -

cdr3_aa: CASSPAGFGETQYF
j_call: TRBJ2-5
v_call: TRBV11-2
clone_size: -

cdr3_aa: CASSLFFGQKDNEQFF
j_call: TRBJ2-1
v_call: TRBV27
clone_size: -

cdr3_aa: CASRLEGTDSYEQYF
j_call: TRBJ2-7
v_call: TRBV5-1
clone_size: -

cdr3_aa: CASSFPYEQYF
j_call: TRBJ2-7
v_call: TRBV28
clone_size: -

cdr3_aa: CASSLDPLSYEQYF
j_call: TRBJ2-7
v_call: TRBV7-8
clone_size: -

cdr3_aa: CASSLSIGTGRQNYEQYF
j_call: TRBJ2-7
v_call: TRBV28
clone_size: -

cdr3_aa: CASSLSDSNTGELFF
j_call: TRBJ2-2
v_call: TRBV6-4
clone_size: medium-sized

cdr3_aa: CASSQVLESSYEQYF
j_call: TRBJ2-7
v_call: TRBV4-2
clone_size: -

cdr3_aa: CASKVGAPNEQFF
j_call: TRBJ2-1
v_call: TRBV5-1
clone_size: -

cdr3_aa: CASRGGTLVTYEQYF
j_call: TRBJ2-7
v_call: TRBV21-1
clone_size: -

cdr3_aa: CATAGLMSGGTQETQYF
j_call: TRBJ2-5
v_call: TRBV19
clone_size: -

cdr3_aa: CASSQTTGTFHEQYF
j_call: TRBJ2-7
v_call: TRBV14
clone_size: -